The following is a TCR beta chain sequence with its context. There are 15 residues in the CDR3. Between the trimmed V and J ends, which lost 8 bases and 5 bases, there was a span of 20 bases. It was with random hexamers that 0.5 to 1 ug RNA was reverse transcribed. TCR beta CDR3 was amplified by immunoSEQ covering 54 Vbeta and 13 Jbeta. Each CDR3 protein gets one entry after TCRdb re-called the immunoSEQ multiplex PCR reads with MiXCR. The sample shows tens of thousands of distinct CDR3 sequences, about 92% of them seen only once. This entry belongs to a study of CD8 T cells in Susac syndrome. The sequencing sample was made of CD4+ T cells from PBMCs. The sequence came from a human donor with Susac syndrome. The chain has TRBV12-3 or TRBV12-4 and TRBJ2-3; D is uncertain. DNA for the CDR3: TGTGCCAGCGGGCCTTTCCCAGTTGGACGAGATACGCAGTATTTT. This codes for CASGPFPVGRDTQYF.